Listed here are 6 T cell receptor beta chains from one sample, sequenced in a study of vaccination and CD4 T cells after COVID-19. The antigens these receptors bind are not known. Treatment indicated: approximately nine-day PBMC culture with coronavirus spike peptide pools or control peptides (ViraFEST assay). Cultured CD4+ T-cell DNA underwent Oncomine TCR Beta short-read sequencing. Each CDR3 protein gets one entry after TCRdb re-called the PCR reads with MiXCR. Of some 10,000 distinct CDR3 sequences in the sample, 30% to 35% were seen once. Input material: CD4+ T cells from blood, cultured in vitro. These receptors all stem from a human donor who had recovered from COVID-19.

This clonotype showed up just a few times. This chain joins TRBV6-5 and TRBJ1-1; the D is unclear. The CDR3 totals 13 residues. Germline loops: CDR1 MNHEY, CDR2 SVGAGI. V shed 0 bases and J shed 2 bases, with 4 bases lying between them. CDR3 DNA sequence: TGTGCCAGCAGTTACTCGATTAACACTGAAGCTTTCTTT. Its protein product is CASSYSINTEAFF.

This clonotype was picked up a small number of times. V is TRBV6-2 or TRBV6-3 and J is TRBJ2-7; D not resolved. The germline V gene encodes CDR1 MNHEY and CDR2 SVGEGT. The length of the CDR3 is 14 residues. Trimming removed 5 bases from V and 1 base from J, with 12 bases in between. CDR3 DNA sequence: TGTGCCAGCAGTCTAAAACCAGGATCCTACGAGCAGTACTTC. This encodes CASSLKPGSYEQYF.

There are a few counts of this clonotype. Here the CDR3 reads CASRNPADTQYF. In DNA form, the CDR3 reads TGTGCCAGCAGGAACCCAGCGGATACGCAGTATTTT. The chain couples TRBV6-2 or TRBV6-3 to TRBJ2-3; D remains unclear. Trimming shortened V by 6 bases and J by 6 bases, and 10 bases separated the two germline ends. Germline V gene sequence: CDR1 MNHEY, CDR2 SVGEGT. The CDR3 contains 12 residues.

The genes are TRBV6-1 and TRBJ2-7, with TRBD2 as a possible D gene (5 bases). This CDR3 spans 14 amino acids. Trimming removed 0 bases at V and 10 bases at J, with 16 bases between. Germline V gene sequence: CDR1 MNHNS, CDR2 SASEGT. DNA for the CDR3: TGTGCCAGCAGTGAAGCGTCGGGCCCAGGAGGACAGTACTTC. This sequence encodes CASSEASGPGGQYF.

This clonotype was seen only a few times. The rearrangement joins TRBV6-5 to TRBJ1-5, with D unresolved. The length of the CDR3 is 15 residues. V was cut by 0 bases and J by 0 bases, with 6 bases left in between. Germline lookup yields CDR1 MNHEY and CDR2 SVGAGI. The CDR3 DNA reads TGTGCCAGCAGTTACTCGTACGGTAGCAATCAGCCCCAGCATTTT. Protein: CASSYSYGSNQPQHF.

Only a few counts were recorded for this clonotype. The chain joins TRBV5-4 to TRBJ2-7; D is undetermined. Germline V lookup: CDR1 SGHNT, CDR2 YYREEE (reference sequence). V lost 3 bases, J lost 3 bases, and 13 bases lay in between. The CDR3 consists of 14 residues. The CDR3: CASSSDPGVYEQYF. CDR3 nucleotides: TGTGCCAGCAGCTCCGACCCCGGAGTCTACGAGCAGTACTTC.